This T cell receptor beta chain appears in the sequencing data of a study of monozygotic twins with inflammatory bowel disease. The study, taken as a whole, reports: Distinct T cell subtypes could not be told apart. Relative clonotype sharing with others was diminished in IBD patients versus healthy twins, particularly with disease activity.

Germline assignment: CDR1 SGHRS and CDR2 YFSETQ. The CDR3 length is 16 residues. TCRalpha and TCRbeta cDNA was put through two nested PCRs of roughly 17 and 9 cycles. TCRdb re-called the 5' RACE reads and catalogs CDR3 proteins one per entry, DNA excluded. The listing records about 440,000 distinct CDR3 sequences. A note on this clonotype: Antigen specificity is unknown.

V is TRBV5-1 and J is TRBJ2-5; without DNA, the TCRdb call of TRBD1 cannot be checked. The sequence came from a human donor with ulcerative colitis or Crohn's disease, or a healthy co-twin of an affected twin (not recorded which). Input material: blood. CDR3: CASSVSGTGGVETQYF. The full variable domain, with the rest looked up from reference TRBV5-1 and TRBJ2-5, is KAGVTQTPRYLIKTRGQQVTLSCSPISGHRSVSWYQQTPGQGLQFLFEYFSETQRNKGNFPGRFSGRQFSNSRSEMNVSTLELGDSALYLCASSVSGTGGVETQYFGPGTRLLVL.